The TCR beta chain described here comes from a study of blood T cell repertoires in COVID-19. Study information: T cells, B-cell-depleted T cells, or PBMCs supplied cDNA or gDNA.

The CDR3 has 15 amino acids. Trimming removed 0 bases at V and 7 bases at J, with 15 bases between. Germline loops: CDR1 SGDLS, CDR2 YYNGEE. In assigning cohorts, the study relied on participant-reported clinical history. In the original processing: From reference gene primer amplification, estimates of nucleated cell counts were derived. This table comes from immunoSEQ multiplex PCR, and its TCRdb copy is limited to in-frame clones, with some not included. V and J calls and clone size are as listed in that table; D and trimming were resolved from the DNA. The sample consists of a few hundred thousand clones, approximately 90% of them appearing once.

Sequenced input: PBMCs or T cells enriched from blood (not recorded which). This TCR derives from a woman aged 40 to 50 who had recovered from COVID-19. J is TRBJ2-3 and V is TRBV9; D may be TRBD2 (5 bases). CDR3 region: CASSVGDSGMYTQYF. The CDR3 coding sequence is TGTGCCAGCAGCGTAGGAGACTCCGGGATGTATACGCAGTATTTT.